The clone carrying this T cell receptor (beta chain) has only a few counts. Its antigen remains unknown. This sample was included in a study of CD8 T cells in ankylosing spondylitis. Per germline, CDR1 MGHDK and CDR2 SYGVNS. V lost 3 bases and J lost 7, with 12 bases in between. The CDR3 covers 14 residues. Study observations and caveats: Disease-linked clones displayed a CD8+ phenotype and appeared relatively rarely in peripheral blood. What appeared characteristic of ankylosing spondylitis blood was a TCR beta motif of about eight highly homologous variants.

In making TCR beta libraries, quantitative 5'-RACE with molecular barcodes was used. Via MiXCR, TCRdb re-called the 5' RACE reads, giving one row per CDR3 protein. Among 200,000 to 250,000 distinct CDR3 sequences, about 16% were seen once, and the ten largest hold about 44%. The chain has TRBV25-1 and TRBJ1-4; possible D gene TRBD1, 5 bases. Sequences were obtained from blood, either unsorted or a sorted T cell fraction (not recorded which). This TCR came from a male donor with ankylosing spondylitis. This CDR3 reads CASSDLGGVEKLFF. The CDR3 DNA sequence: TGTGCCAGCAGTGATTTGGGGGGGGTTGAAAAACTGTTTTTT.